This T cell receptor beta chain stems from a study of blood T cell repertoires in COVID-19. Of note for this clone: One junction end disagrees with the germline gene, perhaps due to a read error.

Using immunoSEQ multiplex PCR, the repertoire was profiled, and TCRdb retains in-frame clones only, with some absent. The sample records approximately 36,000 clones, roughly 77% being singletons. Input material: peripheral blood. The sequence derives from a human donor in a cohort sampled during active or convalescent COVID-19. The donor label of this sample is uncertain.

The CDR3 DNA reads as TGTGCTAGCATCCTGTCCCTCTCCTACGAGCAGTACTTC. Protein: CASILSLSYEQYF. The rearrangement links TRBV7-7 to TRBJ2-7; D not certain. The CDR3 has 13 residues. Germline V gene sequence: CDR1 SSHAT, CDR2 FNYEAQ (reference sequence).